What follows describes a single T cell receptor beta chain. The target antigen is unknown. Trimming took off 0 bases at V and 7 bases at J, with 12 bases between the two ends. The CDR3 has 15 amino acids. Germline values: CDR1 MNHEY, CDR2 SVGAGI. The record originates from a study of Tregs in tolerant kidney transplant recipients. Using immunoSEQ multiplex PCR, the repertoire was profiled, and TCRdb retains in-frame clones only, with some absent. The table records 200,000 to 300,000 clones, roughly 80% of them present only once. Notes on the study in general: The most relevant donor-specific Treg TCRbeta repertoire apparently came from expansion with activated donor B cells. This study did not directly address biological reproducibility.

The sequence was collected from a human donor in good health. The J gene is TRBJ1-4, the V gene TRBV6-5, with a weak D call TRBD1 (5 bases). The sample comprised CD4+ T cells from blood. The CDR3 DNA reads TGTGCCAGCAGTTACTCGTACTCAGGGATTGAAAAACTGTTTTTT. Amino acids: CASSYSYSGIEKLFF.